The text below deals with one T cell receptor (beta chain). In the original analysis: Reference gene primer amplification gave estimated nucleated cell counts. The assay was immunoSEQ multiplex PCR, and TCRdb's table has in-frame clones only and misses some. V, J and clone size were drawn from that table, and D and trimming were deduced from the DNA. Of 330,000 or so clones listed, roughly nine tenths were seen once; the top ten hold 3% to 4.5%. This entry is derived from a study of blood T cell repertoires in COVID-19. Turning to the study itself: Acute and convalescent COVID-19 specimens originated in the United States, Italy and Spain. PBMCs, B-cell-depleted T cells, or T cells provided the cDNA or gDNA that made up the material.

Enrolled during active infection, Seattle patients were then followed longitudinally. The sequenced sample was peripheral blood. This TCR was recovered from a woman between 55 and 75 years old with COVID-19, enrolled during active disease.

The CDR3 loop reads CASKGQGGSGNTIYF. As DNA, the CDR3 is TGTGCCAGCAAAGGACAGGGGGGCTCTGGAAACACCATATATTTT. V usage is TRBV28 and J usage is TRBJ1-3; 10 bases are a match to TRBD1. This CDR3 contains 15 residues. Germline trimming cut 7 bases from V and 0 bases from J; bases unmatched to any gene: 3. The germline CDR1 and CDR2 sequences are MDHEN and SYDVKM.